This T cell receptor (beta chain) was documented in a study of blood T cell repertoires in COVID-19. Study as a whole: Acute and convalescent COVID-19 specimens originated in the United States, Italy and Spain. The cDNA or gDNA used as material had been derived from T cells, B-cell-depleted T cells, or PBMCs.

Comment on this clone: The sample has other DNA sequences that encode this CDR3 too.

V lost 0 bases and J 5 bases, leaving 7 bases between the germline ends. This CDR3 contains 13 residues. Per germline, CDR1 SGHRS and CDR2 YFSETQ. In the source study's methods: The assay estimated nucleated cells by amplifying reference gene primers. The protocol was immunoSEQ multiplex PCR, while the TCRdb copy is restricted to in-frame clones and leaves out a portion. Clonal size and the V and J genes are those of that table, whereas D and trimming came from the DNA. The sample gives about 140,000 clones, about four fifths of which show up once; roughly 3.6% is in the top ten. The chain recombines TRBV5-1 with TRBJ2-3, with unresolved D. The sequenced sample was peripheral blood. The sequence was collected from a man between 65 and 80 years old who had recovered from COVID-19. CDR3 coding DNA: TGCGCCAGCAGCTTGGCGGGTGGAGATACGCAGTATTTT. Translating gives CASSLAGGDTQYF.